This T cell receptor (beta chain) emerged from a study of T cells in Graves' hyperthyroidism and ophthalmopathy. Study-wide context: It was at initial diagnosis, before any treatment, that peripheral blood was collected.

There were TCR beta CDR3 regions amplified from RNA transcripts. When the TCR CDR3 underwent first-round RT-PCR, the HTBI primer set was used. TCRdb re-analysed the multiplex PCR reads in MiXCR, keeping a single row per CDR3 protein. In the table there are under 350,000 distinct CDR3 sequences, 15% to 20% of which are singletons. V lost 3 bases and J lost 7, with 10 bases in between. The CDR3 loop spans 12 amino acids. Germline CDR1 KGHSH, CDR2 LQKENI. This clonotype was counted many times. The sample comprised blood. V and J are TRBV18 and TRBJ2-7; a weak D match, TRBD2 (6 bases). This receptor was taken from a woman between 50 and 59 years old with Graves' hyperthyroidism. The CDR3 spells CASSPNAGEQYV. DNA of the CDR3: TGTGCCAGCTCACCGAACGCGGGGGAGCAGTACGTC.